These T cell receptor beta chains were read from a single sample in a study of blood T cell repertoires in COVID-19. The data were produced by immunoSEQ multiplex PCR, yet TCRdb's version contains in-frame clones alone and is incomplete. The data show fewer than 200,000 clones, under 85% seen once. Sequenced: peripheral blood. All receptors derive from a man aged 55 to 70 who had recovered from COVID-19. The CDR3 runs from the conserved cysteine through the conserved F or W. The D gene is left open where the match is weak. Clone size appears in some rows only: once, few, many, or a class for an expanded clone.

d_call	v_call	j_call	clone_size	cdr3_aa	cdr3_nt
TRBD1	TRBV5-6	TRBJ2-1	NA	CASSLRQGGYEQFF	TGTGCCAGCAGCTTGCGACAGGGGGGGTATGAGCAGTTCTTC
NA	TRBV2	TRBJ1-4	NA	CASSDVPGHLTTGKLFF	TGTGCCAGCAGCGACGTCCCGGGACATCTAACAACGGGAAAACTGTTTTTT
TRBD2	TRBV6-6	TRBJ2-3	NA	CASSYSGGRGDTQYF	TGTGCCAGCAGTTACAGCGGGGGACGGGGAGATACGCAGTATTTT
TRBD1	TRBV5-1	TRBJ1-6	NA	CASSLGQGSNSPLHF	TGCGCCAGCAGCTTGGGACAGGGTAGTAATTCACCCCTCCACTTT
NA	TRBV4-3	TRBJ1-2	once	CASSQGWALGAGYTF	TGCGCCAGCAGCCAAGGATGGGCCCTAGGGGCTGGCTACACCTTC
NA	TRBV30	TRBJ2-7	once	CAWGPGGSYEQYF	TGTGCCTGGGGTCCCGGCGGGTCCTACGAGCAGTACTTC
TRBD1	TRBV15	TRBJ1-3	NA	CATSRGHGTDPSGNTIYF	TGTGCCACCAGCAGAGGCCACGGGACAGACCCTTCTGGAAACACCATATATTTT
NA	TRBV12-5	TRBJ1-1	NA	CASGPGVNTEAFF	TGTGCTAGTGGTCCAGGGGTGAACACTGAAGCTTTCTTT
NA	TRBV5-5	TRBJ1-1	NA	CASSYNIRGEDTEAFF	TGTGCCAGCAGCTACAACATCAGGGGCGAGGACACTGAAGCTTTCTTT
NA	TRBV7-3	TRBJ2-3	NA	CASSPRPSGITDTQYF	TGTGCCAGCAGCCCGCGACCTTCAGGGATCACAGATACGCAGTATTTT
NA	TRBV6-6	TRBJ1-1	few	CASSYSRQALNTEAFF	TGTGCCAGCAGTTACTCACGACAGGCCCTGAACACTGAAGCTTTCTTT
TRBD1	TRBV5-4	TRBJ1-2	NA	CASSLGQGAGGYTF	TGTGCCAGCAGCCTAGGACAGGGGGCGGGTGGCTACACCTTC
NA	TRBV7-2	TRBJ2-2	NA	CASSGRSNTGELFF	TGTGCCAGCAGCGGTAGATCGAACACCGGGGAGCTGTTTTTT
TRBD2	TRBV7-9	TRBJ2-1	NA	CASSYFGGANNEQFF	TGTGCCAGCAGCTATTTCGGGGGGGCTAACAATGAGCAGTTCTTC
NA	TRBV7-9	TRBJ1-2	few	CASSTNRDGYGYTF	TGTGCCAGCAGCACGAACAGGGACGGCTATGGCTACACCTTC
TRBD1	TRBV6-4	TRBJ1-5	NA	CASSRDRGQPQHF	TGTGCCAGCAGCCGGGACAGAGGTCAGCCCCAGCATTTT
NA	TRBV5-1	TRBJ2-5	NA	CASSSGLAQETQYF	TGCGCCAGCAGCTCGGGACTGGCTCAAGAGACCCAGTACTTC
NA	TRBV14	TRBJ2-2	NA	CATRESRNTGELFF	TGTGCCACAAGGGAGTCACGGAACACCGGGGAGCTGTTTTTT
TRBD1	TRBV5-1	TRBJ2-5	NA	CASSLSRTGQETQYF	TGCGCCAGCAGCTTGTCCCGGACAGGCCAAGAGACCCAGTACTTC
TRBD2	TRBV7-2	TRBJ2-2	NA	CASSFGPRTSGGHTGELFF	TGTGCCAGCAGCTTCGGACCCAGGACTAGCGGGGGGCACACCGGGGAGCTGTTTTTT
NA	TRBV6-1	TRBJ2-2	once	CASSEFVENTGELFF	TGTGCCAGCAGTGAGTTTGTAGAGAACACCGGGGAGCTGTTTTTT
NA	TRBV4-2	TRBJ2-7	medium-sized	CASSQGGQSYEQYF	TGTGCCAGCAGCCAAGGAGGGCAGAGCTACGAGCAGTACTTC
TRBD1	TRBV29-1	TRBJ1-2	NA	CSVSRDRGLGGYTF	TGCAGCGTGAGCCGGGACAGGGGGTTAGGAGGCTACACCTTC
NA	TRBV6-6	TRBJ1-3	NA	CASSKPQGGSGNTIYF	TGTGCCAGCAGTAAACCTCAGGGTGGGTCTGGAAACACCATATATTTT
TRBD1	TRBV9	TRBJ1-3	NA	CASSPWDRSSSGNTIYF	TGTGCCAGCAGCCCTTGGGACAGGTCTTCCTCTGGAAACACCATATATTTT
TRBD2	TRBV5-5	TRBJ2-3	NA	CASSQGLAPLGDTQYF	TGTGCCAGCAGCCAAGGACTAGCGCCCCTCGGGGATACGCAGTATTTT
NA	TRBV12-3/TRBV12-4	TRBJ1-2	NA	CASSSVNYGYTF	TGTGCCAGCAGTTCGGTTAACTATGGCTACACCTTC
TRBD2	TRBV24-1	TRBJ2-2	NA	CATSGSRGGYTGELFF	TGTGCCACCAGTGGTTCGAGGGGAGGGTACACCGGGGAGCTGTTTTTT
NA	TRBV6-2/TRBV6-3	TRBJ1-1	NA	CASSYRGNTEAFF	TGTGCCAGCAGTTACAGGGGGAACACTGAAGCTTTCTTT
TRBD1	TRBV4-1	TRBJ1-5	NA	CASSQGQGGNQPQHF	TGCGCCAGCAGCCAGGGACAGGGTGGAAATCAGCCCCAGCATTTT
TRBD2	TRBV7-2	TRBJ2-1	NA	CASSFSGGPNEQFF	TGTGCCAGCAGCTTTAGCGGGGGCCCCAATGAGCAGTTCTTC
TRBD1	TRBV5-1	TRBJ1-4	few	CASSLVGQGGEKLFF	TGCGCCAGCAGCTTGGTCGGACAGGGTGGTGAAAAACTGTTTTTT
TRBD1	TRBV27	TRBJ2-7	once	CASSFNRGYEQYF	TGTGCCAGCAGTTTTAACAGGGGGTACGAGCAGTACTTC
NA	TRBV7-2	TRBJ1-5	NA	CASSLGLQQDQPQHF	TGTGCCAGCAGCTTAGGCCTACAGCAGGATCAGCCCCAGCATTTT
TRBD1	TRBV4-3	TRBJ1-6	NA	CASSQDNRGQGSPLHF	TGCGCCAGCAGCCAAGATAATAGGGGACAGGGGTCACCCCTCCACTTT
NA	TRBV6-2/TRBV6-3	TRBJ1-2	once	CASSDQFYGYTF	TGTGCCAGCAGTGATCAGTTCTATGGCTACACCTTC
TRBD2	TRBV2	TRBJ2-3	once	CASRAPGLRTDTQYF	TGTGCCAGCAGGGCTCCGGGACTACGCACAGATACGCAGTATTTT
TRBD1	TRBV6-6	TRBJ1-4	NA	CASSSPGQGVSEKLFF	TGTGCCAGCAGTTCCCCCGGGCAGGGGGTTTCTGAAAAACTGTTTTTT
NA	TRBV3-1/TRBV3-2	TRBJ2-1	NA	CASSPQGSSYNEQFF	TGTGCCAGCAGCCCTCAGGGGAGCTCCTACAATGAGCAGTTCTTC
NA	TRBV7-2	TRBJ2-4	NA	CASSLFGWGGREDKNIQYF	TGTGCCAGCAGCTTATTCGGTTGGGGGGGCAGGGAGGACAAAAACATTCAGTACTTC
NA	TRBV6-5	TRBJ1-3	NA	CASRLHTGPGNTIYF	TGTGCCAGCAGACTTCACACAGGGCCCGGAAACACCATATATTTT